This is a list of T cell receptor beta chains from one sample in a study of T cells in tumors after PD-1 blockade. The assay was immunoSEQ multiplex PCR, and TCRdb's table has in-frame clones only and misses some. The sample has about 25,000 clones; around four fifths are singletons. This material consisted of PBMCs, taken after anti-PD-1 treatment. The origin of the receptors is a human donor with basal cell carcinoma. The CDR3 runs from the conserved cysteine through the conserved F or W. A D gene is named only where the DNA matches it firmly. Some rows mark clone size as missing; the rest say once, few, many or name a class of expanded clone.

>TRBJ2-7|once|NA|TRBV7-3
CASSSGLGDEQYF
TGTGCCAGCAGCTCAGGACTGGGTGACGAGCAGTACTTC
>TRBJ1-1|NA|NA|TRBV10-3
CAIRDGNTEAFF
TGTGCCATCAGGGACGGGAACACTGAAGCTTTCTTT
>TRBJ2-6|NA|NA|TRBV18
CASSPRQQGLPSPGSGANVLTF
TGTGCCAGCTCACCGAGACAGCAGGGCCTCCCCTCCCCCGGGTCTGGGGCCAACGTCCTGACTTTC
>TRBJ2-3|NA|NA|TRBV10-1
CASSESIQGYTDTQYF
TGCGCCAGCAGTGAGTCGATACAGGGCTACACAGATACGCAGTATTTT
>TRBJ2-5|NA|NA|TRBV2
CASAQGSVETQYF
TGTGCCAGCGCGCAGGGGAGTGTAGAGACCCAGTACTTC
>TRBJ2-3|once|NA|TRBV6-6
CASSQGYSTDTQYF
TGTGCCAGCAGTCAGGGGTATAGCACAGATACGCAGTATTTT
>TRBJ2-7|few|NA|TRBV27
CASSPPGLTPREQYF
TGTGCCAGCAGTCCTCCGGGACTGACGCCCCGGGAGCAGTACTTC
>TRBJ2-1|NA|TRBD2|TRBV6-4
CASSDGAGGVNEQFF
TGTGCCAGCAGTGACGGTGCGGGGGGGGTCAATGAGCAGTTCTTC
>TRBJ2-1|NA|TRBD2|TRBV5-1
CASSLRTSGNNEQFF
TGCGCCAGCAGCCTTCGGACTAGCGGGAACAATGAGCAGTTCTTC
>TRBJ1-2|NA|NA|TRBV20-1
CSASPSLQGWGSYGYTF
TGCAGTGCTAGTCCCTCTTTACAGGGATGGGGTAGCTATGGCTACACCTTC
>TRBJ2-2|once|TRBD2|TRBV27
CASLALAGGSITGELFF
TGTGCCAGCCTCGCACTAGCGGGGGGGTCTATCACCGGGGAGCTGTTTTTT
>TRBJ2-7|NA|TRBD2|TRBV4-1
CASSQDWGGGNSYEQYF
TGCGCCAGCAGCCAAGATTGGGGCGGGGGGAACTCCTACGAGCAGTACTTC
>TRBJ2-7|NA|TRBD2|TRBV5-1
CASSLSRLAGYEQYF
TGCGCCAGCAGCTTGAGTCGGCTAGCGGGCTACGAGCAGTACTTC
>TRBJ2-7|NA|NA|TRBV7-2
CASSLSSASSYEQYF
TGTGCCAGCAGCTTATCATCTGCGAGCTCCTACGAGCAGTACTTC
>TRBJ2-3|once|NA|TRBV18
CASSTQDTQYF
TGTGCCAGCTCAACCCAGGATACGCAGTATTTT
>TRBJ1-2|NA|NA|TRBV9
CASRTLQGSDGYTF
TGTGCCAGCCGAACCCTACAGGGCTCGGATGGCTACACCTTC
>TRBJ1-1|NA|NA|TRBV6-5
CASSYQMNTEAFF
TGTGCCAGCAGTTACCAAATGAACACTGAAGCTTTCTTT
>TRBJ2-2|NA|TRBD2|TRBV14
CASSLGEGGELFF
TGTGCCAGCAGCCTCGGGGAGGGCGGGGAGCTGTTTTTT
>TRBJ1-1|NA|NA|TRBV3-1/TRBV3-2
CASGWESEAFF
TGTGCCAGCGGTTGGGAATCTGAAGCTTTCTTT
>TRBJ2-5|once|NA|TRBV18
CASSPRWETQYF
TGTGCCAGCTCGCCCCGATGGGAGACCCAGTACTTC
>TRBJ1-2|NA|TRBD1|TRBV6-2/TRBV6-3
CASSYSRDRTFYGYTF
TGTGCCAGCAGTTACTCGAGGGACAGGACCTTCTATGGCTACACCTTC
>TRBJ2-5|NA|NA|TRBV30
CAWSVQAVRTQYF
TGTGCCTGGAGTGTTCAAGCGGTCAGGACCCAGTACTTC
>TRBJ1-6|NA|NA|TRBV5-5
CASSLEISYNSPLHF
TGTGCCAGCAGCTTGGAGATCTCCTATAATTCACCCCTCCACTTT
>TRBJ1-3|NA|NA|TRBV5-6
CASSRLGGGGNTIYF
TGTGCCAGCAGTCGGCTGGGGGGCGGTGGAAACACCATATATTTT
>TRBJ2-7|NA|NA|TRBV30
CAWSGVSYEQYF
TGTGCCTGGAGTGGGGTTTCCTACGAGCAGTACTTC
>TRBJ2-7|once|TRBD1|TRBV12-5
CASGLVQQGAYEQYF
TGTGCTAGTGGTTTGGTACAACAGGGGGCCTACGAGCAGTACTTC
>TRBJ1-5|NA|NA|TRBV19
CASRAGAGGNQPQHF
TGTGCCAGTAGGGCAGGGGCCGGGGGCAATCAGCCCCAGCATTTT
>TRBJ1-4|NA|NA|TRBV5-5
CASSLFGGSLEKLFF
TGTGCCAGCAGCTTGTTTGGAGGGAGTTTGGAAAAACTGTTTTTT
>TRBJ2-7|NA|NA|TRBV5-1
CASSFLDSSYEQYF
TGCGCCAGCAGCTTCCTCGATAGCTCCTACGAGCAGTACTTC
>TRBJ1-1|NA|NA|TRBV2
CASARDTEAFF
TGTGCCAGTGCTCGAGACACTGAAGCTTTCTTT
>TRBJ2-1|NA|NA|TRBV9
CASNIGRGAGANEQFF
TGTGCCAGCAACATAGGACGAGGGGCGGGCGCGAATGAGCAGTTCTTC
>TRBJ1-2|NA|TRBD1|TRBV5-1
CASSSFLRTGRANYGYTF
TGCGCCAGCAGCTCCTTTCTTCGGACAGGCCGAGCTAACTATGGCTACACCTTC
>TRBJ2-7|NA|NA|TRBV21-1
CASSKVSQGFYEQYF
TGTGCCAGCAGCAAGGTGTCACAGGGATTCTACGAGCAGTACTTC
>TRBJ2-7|once|NA|TRBV19
CASSAQGRVREQYF
TGTGCCAGTAGTGCCCAGGGACGGGTTCGGGAGCAGTACTTC
>TRBJ2-7|medium-sized|NA|TRBV6-6
CASSLGTEPGEQYF
TGTGCCAGCAGTTTAGGGACTGAACCGGGGGAGCAGTACTTC
>TRBJ1-2|NA|NA|TRBV6-5
CASNRQVTYGYTF
TGTGCCAGCAACAGACAGGTGACCTATGGCTACACCTTC
>TRBJ1-2|NA|NA|TRBV11-3
CASSLQGPGLYGYTF
TGTGCCAGCAGCTTACAGGGACCCGGACTCTATGGCTACACCTTC
>TRBJ2-2|NA|NA|TRBV5-5
CASSPRTEGLFF
TGTGCCAGCAGCCCACGGACAGAGGGGCTGTTTTTT
>TRBJ1-6|NA|NA|TRBV4-1
CASSQETGSPLHF
TGCGCCAGCAGCCAAGAAACAGGGTCGCCCCTCCACTTT
>TRBJ1-5|NA|NA|TRBV19
CASSIAGGASNQPQHF
TGTGCCAGTAGTATAGCCGGGGGGGCCAGCAATCAGCCCCAGCATTTT
>TRBJ2-1|NA|NA|TRBV21-1
CASSDRDRVLNEQLF
TGTGCCAGCAGCGACCGGGACAGGGTGCTTAATGAGCAGCTCTTC
>TRBJ1-6|NA|NA|TRBV2
CASSDQDGHNSPLHF
TGTGCCAGCAGTGACCAGGACGGACATAATTCACCCCTCCACTTT
>TRBJ1-5|NA|NA|TRBV25-1
CASSSLRENQPQHF
TGTGCCAGCAGTTCCTTACGGGAGAATCAGCCCCAGCATTTT
>TRBJ2-5|NA|TRBD1|TRBV19
CASSPGGTGETQYF
TGTGCCAGTAGCCCAGGGGGCACGGGGGAGACCCAGTACTTC
>TRBJ2-1|NA|NA|TRBV2
CASSEASAGEQFF
TGTGCCAGCAGTGAAGCGTCGGCAGGGGAGCAGTTCTTC
>TRBJ1-2|NA|NA|TRBV5-1
CASNFGSANYGYTF
TGCGCCAGCAATTTTGGCTCAGCTAACTATGGCTACACCTTC
>TRBJ2-5|NA|NA|TRBV2
CASSITGWQETQYF
TGTGCCAGCAGTATCACAGGGTGGCAAGAGACCCAGTACTTC
>TRBJ1-6|NA|TRBD1|TRBV28
CASSYTTGNYPPLHF
TGTGCCAGCAGTTATACGACAGGGAATTATCCCCCCCTCCACTTT
>TRBJ1-5|NA|NA|TRBV15
CATSRDRTRSNQPQHF
TGTGCCACCAGCAGAGACCGAACACGTAGCAATCAGCCCCAGCATTTT
>TRBJ1-3|NA|NA|TRBV5-1
CASSLDGTLLGENTIYF
TGCGCCAGCAGCTTGGATGGGACACTCTTAGGGGAGAACACCATATATTTT
>TRBJ1-5|NA|NA|TRBV3-1/TRBV3-2
CASSQVGGNQPQHF
TGTGCCAGCAGCCAAGTTGGGGGGAATCAGCCCCAGCATTTT
>TRBJ2-7|NA|TRBD2|TRBV10-3
CAISEGAGGSYEQYF
TGTGCCATCAGTGAGGGGGCGGGGGGATCTTACGAGCAGTACTTC
>TRBJ1-2|NA|NA|TRBV6-4
CASSEGGYGYTF
TGTGCCAGCAGTGAAGGAGGATACGGCTACACCTTC
>TRBJ1-5|NA|TRBD1|TRBV5-5
CASSLLPGQGGQPQHF
TGTGCCAGCAGCTTACTCCCCGGACAGGGCGGTCAGCCCCAGCATTTT